The clone carrying this T cell receptor beta chain was counted only a few times. Its antigen is unknown. This record comes from a study of beta chain features in type 1 diabetes. The study, taken as a whole, reports: When Type 1 diabetes patients were examined, their TCRB CDR3s proved moderately but significantly shorter in all four CD4+ subsets.

The study reverse transcribed the entire isolated RNA, so it sequenced expressed TCRB transcripts. TCRdb keeps only in-frame clones here, not all; method: immunoSEQ multiplex PCR. Here the sample spans 350,000 to 400,000 clones, roughly 12% being singletons. The germline gives CDR1 LGHNA, CDR2 YSLEER. Trimming removed 1 base at V and 2 bases at J, with 10 bases between. The CDR3 length is 15 residues. This clonotype was obtained from a young woman with type 1 diabetes. V and J are TRBV4-3 and TRBJ2-3, with D perhaps matching TRBD1 (5 bases). Sequencing was carried out using naive CD4+ T cells from blood. The CDR3 spells CASSQGGGHTDTQYF. CDR3 coding DNA: TGCGCCAGCAGCCAAGGGGGCGGACACACAGATACGCAGTATTTT.